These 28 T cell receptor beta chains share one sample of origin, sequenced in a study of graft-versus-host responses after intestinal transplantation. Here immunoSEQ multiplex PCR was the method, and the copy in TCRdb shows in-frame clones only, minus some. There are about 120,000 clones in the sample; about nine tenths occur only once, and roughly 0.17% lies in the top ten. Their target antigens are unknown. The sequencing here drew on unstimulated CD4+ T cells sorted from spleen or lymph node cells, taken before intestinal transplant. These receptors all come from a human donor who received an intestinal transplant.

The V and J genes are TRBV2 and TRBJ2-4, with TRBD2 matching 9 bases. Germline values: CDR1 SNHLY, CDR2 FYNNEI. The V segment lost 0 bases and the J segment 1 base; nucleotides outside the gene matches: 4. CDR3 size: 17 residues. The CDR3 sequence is CASSEAGSGGAKNIQYF. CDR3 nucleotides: TGTGCCAGCAGTGAAGCAGGGAGCGGGGGGGCCAAAAACATTCAGTACTTC.

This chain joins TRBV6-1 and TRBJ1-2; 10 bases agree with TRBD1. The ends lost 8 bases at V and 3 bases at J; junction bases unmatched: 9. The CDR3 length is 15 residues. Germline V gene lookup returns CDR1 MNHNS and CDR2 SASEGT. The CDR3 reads CASHGGDRGDYGYTF. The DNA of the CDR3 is TGTGCCAGCCATGGGGGGGACAGGGGAGACTATGGCTACACCTTC.

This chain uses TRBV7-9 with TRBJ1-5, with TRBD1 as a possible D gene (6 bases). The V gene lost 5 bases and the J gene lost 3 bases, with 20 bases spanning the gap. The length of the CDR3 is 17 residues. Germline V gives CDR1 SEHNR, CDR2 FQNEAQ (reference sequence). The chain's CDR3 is CASSAFEGHNVNQPQHF. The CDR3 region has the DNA TGTGCCAGCAGCGCGTTTGAGGGACACAACGTCAATCAGCCCCAGCATTTT.

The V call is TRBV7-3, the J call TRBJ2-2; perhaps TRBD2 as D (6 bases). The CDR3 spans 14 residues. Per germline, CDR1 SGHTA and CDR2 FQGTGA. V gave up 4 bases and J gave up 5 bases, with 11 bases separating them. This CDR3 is CASSSGLTTGELFF. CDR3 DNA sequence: TGTGCCAGCAGCTCCGGACTAACGACCGGGGAGCTGTTTTTT.

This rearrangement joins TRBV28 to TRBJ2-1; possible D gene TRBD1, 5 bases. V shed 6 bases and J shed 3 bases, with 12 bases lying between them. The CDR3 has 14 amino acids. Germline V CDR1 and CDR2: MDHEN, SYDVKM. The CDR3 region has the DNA TGTGCCAGCAGCCCCCTGGGGCGCTACAATGAGCAGTTCTTC. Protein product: CASSPLGRYNEQFF.

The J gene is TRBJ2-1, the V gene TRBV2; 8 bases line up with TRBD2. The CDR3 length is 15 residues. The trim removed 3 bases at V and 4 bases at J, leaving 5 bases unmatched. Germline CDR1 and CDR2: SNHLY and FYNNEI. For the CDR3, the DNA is TGTGCCAGCAGTGAGAATAGCGGGATTTACAATGAGCAGTTCTTC. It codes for CASSENSGIYNEQFF.

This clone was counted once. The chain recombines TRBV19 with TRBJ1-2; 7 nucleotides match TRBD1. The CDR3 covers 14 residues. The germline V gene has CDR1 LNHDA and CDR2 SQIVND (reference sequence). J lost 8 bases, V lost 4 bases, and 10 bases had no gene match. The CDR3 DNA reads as TGTGCCAGTAGTACCCCGACAGGGACGCGCGGCTACACCTTC. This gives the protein CASSTPTGTRGYTF.

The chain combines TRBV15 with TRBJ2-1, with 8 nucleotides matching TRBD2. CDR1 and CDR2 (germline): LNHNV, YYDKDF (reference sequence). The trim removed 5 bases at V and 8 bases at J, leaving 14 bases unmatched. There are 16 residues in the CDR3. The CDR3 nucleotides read TGTGCCACCAGCCCCCGTGAAAGCGGGAGTCAGGATGAGCAGTTCTTC. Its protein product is CATSPRESGSQDEQFF.

This CDR3 is CASSLKGVNYGYTF. CDR3 in DNA: TGTGCCAGCAGCTTGAAGGGGGTTAACTATGGCTACACCTTC. The chain links TRBV7-2 to TRBJ1-2; D may be TRBD1 (6 bases). CDR3 length: 14 amino acids. Between the trimmed V and J ends, which lost 3 bases and 1 base, there was a span of 9 bases. CDR1 is SGHTA and CDR2 is FQGNSA in the germline V gene.

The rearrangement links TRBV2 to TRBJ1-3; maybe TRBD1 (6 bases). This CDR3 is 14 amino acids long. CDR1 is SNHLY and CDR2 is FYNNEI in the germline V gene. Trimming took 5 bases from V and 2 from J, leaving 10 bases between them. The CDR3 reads CASSSQGTGNTIYF. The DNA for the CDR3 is TGTGCCAGCAGTTCTCAGGGGACTGGAAACACCATATATTTT. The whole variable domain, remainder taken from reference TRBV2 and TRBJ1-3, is EPEVTQTPSHQVTQMGQEVILRCVPISNHLYFYWYRQILGQKVEFLVSFYNNEISEKSEIFDDQFSVERPDGSNFTLKIRSTKLEDSAMYFCASSSQGTGNTIYFGEGSWLTVV.

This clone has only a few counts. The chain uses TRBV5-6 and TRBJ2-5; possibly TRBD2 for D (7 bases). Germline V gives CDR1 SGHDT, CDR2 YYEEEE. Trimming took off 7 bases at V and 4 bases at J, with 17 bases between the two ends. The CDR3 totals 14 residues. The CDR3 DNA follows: TGTGCCAGCGTCGTGGGGGGGCAGGGAGAGACCCAGTACTTC. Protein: CASVVGGQGETQYF.

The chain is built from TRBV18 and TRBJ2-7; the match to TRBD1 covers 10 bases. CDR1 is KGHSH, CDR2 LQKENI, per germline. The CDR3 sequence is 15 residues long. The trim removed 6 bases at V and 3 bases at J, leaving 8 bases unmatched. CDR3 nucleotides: TGTGCCAGCTCCCCGACAGGGGGCTTTCGCTACGAGCAGTACTTC. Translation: CASSPTGGFRYEQYF.

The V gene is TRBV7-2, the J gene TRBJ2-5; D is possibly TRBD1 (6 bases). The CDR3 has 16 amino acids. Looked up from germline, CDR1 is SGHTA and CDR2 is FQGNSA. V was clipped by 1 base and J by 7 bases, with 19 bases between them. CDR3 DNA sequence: TGTGCCAGCAGCTTAGTTGGGGGCAGTCCAAGAGGGACCCAGTACTTC. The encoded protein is CASSLVGGSPRGTQYF.

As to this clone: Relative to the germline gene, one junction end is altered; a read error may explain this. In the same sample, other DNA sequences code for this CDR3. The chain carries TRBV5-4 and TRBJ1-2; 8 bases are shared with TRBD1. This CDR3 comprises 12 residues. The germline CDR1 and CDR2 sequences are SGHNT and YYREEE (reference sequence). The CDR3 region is CASFRTGNGYTF. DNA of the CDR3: TGTGCCTCATTCCGGACAGGGAATGGTTACACCTTC.

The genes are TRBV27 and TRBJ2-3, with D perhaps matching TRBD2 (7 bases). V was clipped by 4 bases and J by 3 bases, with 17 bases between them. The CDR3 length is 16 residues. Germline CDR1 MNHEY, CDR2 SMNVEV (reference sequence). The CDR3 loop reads CASSSQTSRGTDTQYF. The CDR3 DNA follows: TGTGCCAGCAGTTCCCAGACTAGCAGGGGAACAGATACGCAGTATTTT.

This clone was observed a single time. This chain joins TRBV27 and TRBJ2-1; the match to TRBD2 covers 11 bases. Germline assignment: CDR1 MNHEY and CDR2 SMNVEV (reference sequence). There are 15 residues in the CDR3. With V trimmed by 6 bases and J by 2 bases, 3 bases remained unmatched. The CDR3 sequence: CASSPGLAAYNEQFF. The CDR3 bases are TGTGCCAGCAGCCCGGGACTAGCGGCCTACAATGAGCAGTTCTTC.

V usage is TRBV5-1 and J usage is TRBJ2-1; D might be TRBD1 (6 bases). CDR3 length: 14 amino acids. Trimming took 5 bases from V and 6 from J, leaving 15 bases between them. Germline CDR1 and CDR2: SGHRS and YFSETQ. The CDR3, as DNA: TGCGCCAGCAGACCCACCAACAGGGTCAATGAGCAGTTCTTC. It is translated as CASRPTNRVNEQFF.

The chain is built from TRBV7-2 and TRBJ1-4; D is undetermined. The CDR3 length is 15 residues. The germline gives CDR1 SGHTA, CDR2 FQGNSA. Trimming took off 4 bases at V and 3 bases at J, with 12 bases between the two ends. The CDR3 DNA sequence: TGTGCCAGCAGCTATGGTCCCTACGCTAATGAAAAACTGTTTTTT. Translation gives CASSYGPYANEKLFF.

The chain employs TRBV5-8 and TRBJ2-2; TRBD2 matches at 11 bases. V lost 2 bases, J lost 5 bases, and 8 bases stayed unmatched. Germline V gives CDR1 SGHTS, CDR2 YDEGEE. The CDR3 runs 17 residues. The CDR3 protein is CASSFLAGGPWTGELFF. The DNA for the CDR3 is TGTGCCAGCAGCTTCTTAGCGGGAGGGCCTTGGACCGGGGAGCTGTTTTTT. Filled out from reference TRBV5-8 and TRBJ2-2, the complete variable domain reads EAGVTQSPTHLIKTRGQQATLRCSPISGHTSVYWYQQALGLGLQFLLWYDEGEERNRGNFPPRFSGRQFPNYSSELNVNALELEDSALYLCASSFLAGGPWTGELFFGEGSRLTVL.

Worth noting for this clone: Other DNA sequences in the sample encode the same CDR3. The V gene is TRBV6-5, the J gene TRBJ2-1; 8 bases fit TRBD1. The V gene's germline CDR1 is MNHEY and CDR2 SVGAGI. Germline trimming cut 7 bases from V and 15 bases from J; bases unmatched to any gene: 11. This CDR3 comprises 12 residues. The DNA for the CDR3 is TGTGCCAGCAAGGACCCCCGGGACAGGCGGTTCTTC. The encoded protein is CASKDPRDRRFF.

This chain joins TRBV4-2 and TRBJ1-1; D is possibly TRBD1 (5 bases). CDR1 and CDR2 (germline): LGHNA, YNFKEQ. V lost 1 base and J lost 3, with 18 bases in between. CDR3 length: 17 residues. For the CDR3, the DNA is TGTGCCAGCAGCCAAGCCCCATCAGGGCGGGAGGACACTGAAGCTTTCTTT. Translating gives CASSQAPSGREDTEAFF.

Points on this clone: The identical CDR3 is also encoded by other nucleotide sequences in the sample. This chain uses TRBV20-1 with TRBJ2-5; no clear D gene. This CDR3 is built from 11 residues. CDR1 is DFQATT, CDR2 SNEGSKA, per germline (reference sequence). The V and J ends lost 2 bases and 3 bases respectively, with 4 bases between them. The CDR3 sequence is CSARREETQYF. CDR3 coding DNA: TGCAGTGCTAGACGGGAAGAGACCCAGTACTTC.

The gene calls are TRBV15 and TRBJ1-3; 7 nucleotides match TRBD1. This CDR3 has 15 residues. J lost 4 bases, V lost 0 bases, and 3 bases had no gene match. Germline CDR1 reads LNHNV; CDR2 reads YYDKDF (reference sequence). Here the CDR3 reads CATSRDQGEGNTIYF. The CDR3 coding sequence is TGTGCCACCAGCAGAGATCAGGGGGAGGGAAACACCATATATTTT.

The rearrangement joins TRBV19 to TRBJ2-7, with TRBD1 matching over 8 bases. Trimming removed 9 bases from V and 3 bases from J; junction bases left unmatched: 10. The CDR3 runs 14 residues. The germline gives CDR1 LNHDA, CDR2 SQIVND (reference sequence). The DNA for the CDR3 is TGTGCCAGCAAAGGACAGGGAAAGGGCTACGAGCAGTACTTC. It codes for CASKGQGKGYEQYF.

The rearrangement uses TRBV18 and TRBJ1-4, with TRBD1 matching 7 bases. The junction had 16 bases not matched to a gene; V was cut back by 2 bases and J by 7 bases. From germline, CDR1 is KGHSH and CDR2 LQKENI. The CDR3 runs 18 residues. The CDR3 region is CASSPGSLTRGLSEKLFF. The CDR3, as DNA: TGTGCCAGCTCACCAGGGTCCCTAACCAGGGGGTTGAGTGAAAAACTGTTTTTT.

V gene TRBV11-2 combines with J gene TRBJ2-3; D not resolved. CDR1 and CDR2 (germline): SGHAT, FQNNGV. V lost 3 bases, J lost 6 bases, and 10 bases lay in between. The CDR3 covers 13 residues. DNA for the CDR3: TGTGCCAGCAGCTTTTTTGTTGCGGATACGCAGTATTTT. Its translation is CASSFFVADTQYF.

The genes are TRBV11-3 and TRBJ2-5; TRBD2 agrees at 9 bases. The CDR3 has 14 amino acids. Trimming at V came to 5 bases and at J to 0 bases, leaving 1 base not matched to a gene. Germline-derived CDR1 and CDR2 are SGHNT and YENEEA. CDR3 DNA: TGTGCCAGCAGCCGCGGGGGGGACCAAGAGACCCAGTACTTC. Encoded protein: CASSRGGDQETQYF. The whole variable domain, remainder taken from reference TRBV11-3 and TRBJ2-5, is EAGVVQSPRYKIIEKKQPVAFWCNPISGHNTLYWYLQNLGQGPELLIRYENEEAVDDSQLPKDRFSAERLKGVDSTLKIQPAELGDSAVYLCASSRGGDQETQYFGPGTRLLVL.

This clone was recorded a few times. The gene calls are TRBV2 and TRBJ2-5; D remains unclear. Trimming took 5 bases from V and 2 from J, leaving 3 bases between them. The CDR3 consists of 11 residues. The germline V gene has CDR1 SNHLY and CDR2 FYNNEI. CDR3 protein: CASSLQETQYF. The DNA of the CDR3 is TGTGCCAGCAGTTTACAAGAGACCCAGTACTTC.